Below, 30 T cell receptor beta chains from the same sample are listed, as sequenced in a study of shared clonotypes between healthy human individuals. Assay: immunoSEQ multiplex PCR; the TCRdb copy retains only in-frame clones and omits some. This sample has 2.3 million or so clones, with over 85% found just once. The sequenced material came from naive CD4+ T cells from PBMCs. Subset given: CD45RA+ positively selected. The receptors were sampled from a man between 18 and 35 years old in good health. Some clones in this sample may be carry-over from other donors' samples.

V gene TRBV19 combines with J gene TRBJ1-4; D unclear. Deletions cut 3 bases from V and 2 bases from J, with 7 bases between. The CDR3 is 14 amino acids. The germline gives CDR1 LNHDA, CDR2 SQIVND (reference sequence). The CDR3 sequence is CASSMSGTNEKLFF. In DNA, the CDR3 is TGTGCCAGTAGTATGTCCGGGACTAATGAAAAACTGTTTTTT.

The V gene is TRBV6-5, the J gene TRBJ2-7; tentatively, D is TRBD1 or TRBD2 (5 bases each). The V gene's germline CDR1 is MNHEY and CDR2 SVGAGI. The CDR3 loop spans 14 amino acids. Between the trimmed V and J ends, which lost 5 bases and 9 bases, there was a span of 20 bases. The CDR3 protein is CASSPPGPATGQYF. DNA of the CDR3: TGTGCCAGCAGTCCCCCGGGGCCGGCCACGGGGCAGTACTTC.

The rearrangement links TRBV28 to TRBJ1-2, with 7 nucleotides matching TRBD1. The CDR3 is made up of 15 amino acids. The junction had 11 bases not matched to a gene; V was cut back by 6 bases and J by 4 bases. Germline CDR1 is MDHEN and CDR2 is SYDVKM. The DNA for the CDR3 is TGTGCCAGCAGCCCAAGGGCAGGGGGTCCCTATGGCTACACCTTC. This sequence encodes CASSPRAGGPYGYTF.

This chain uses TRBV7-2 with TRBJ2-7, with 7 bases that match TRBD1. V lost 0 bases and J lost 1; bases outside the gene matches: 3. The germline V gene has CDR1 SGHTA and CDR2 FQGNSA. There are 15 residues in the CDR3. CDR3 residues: CASSLAATGSYEQYF. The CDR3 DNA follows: TGTGCCAGCAGCTTAGCCGCGACAGGGTCCTACGAGCAGTACTTC.

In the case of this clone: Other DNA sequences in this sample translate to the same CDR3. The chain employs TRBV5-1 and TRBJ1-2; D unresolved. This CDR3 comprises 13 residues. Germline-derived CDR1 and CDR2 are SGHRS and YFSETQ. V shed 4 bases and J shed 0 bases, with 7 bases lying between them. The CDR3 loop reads CASSLEANYGYTF. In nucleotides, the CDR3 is TGCGCCAGCAGCCTGGAAGCTAACTATGGCTACACCTTC. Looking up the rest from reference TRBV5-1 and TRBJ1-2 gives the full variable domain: KAGVTQTPRYLIKTRGQQVTLSCSPISGHRSVSWYQQTPGQGLQFLFEYFSETQRNKGNFPGRFSGRQFSNSRSEMNVSTLELGDSALYLCASSLEANYGYTFGSGTRLTVV.

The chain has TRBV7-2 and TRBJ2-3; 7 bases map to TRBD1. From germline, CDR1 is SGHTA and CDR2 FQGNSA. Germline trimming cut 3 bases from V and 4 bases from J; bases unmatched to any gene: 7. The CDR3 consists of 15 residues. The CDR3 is CASSLVGQPSDTQYF. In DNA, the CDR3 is TGTGCCAGCAGCTTGGTGGGACAGCCCTCAGATACGCAGTATTTT.

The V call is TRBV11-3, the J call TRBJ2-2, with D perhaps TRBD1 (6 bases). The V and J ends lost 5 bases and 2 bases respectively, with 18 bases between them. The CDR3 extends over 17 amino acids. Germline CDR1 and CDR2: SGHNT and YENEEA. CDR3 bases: TGTGCCAGCAGCCCCTCAAGGGGGACCCCTAACACCGGGGAGCTGTTTTTT. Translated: CASSPSRGTPNTGELFF.

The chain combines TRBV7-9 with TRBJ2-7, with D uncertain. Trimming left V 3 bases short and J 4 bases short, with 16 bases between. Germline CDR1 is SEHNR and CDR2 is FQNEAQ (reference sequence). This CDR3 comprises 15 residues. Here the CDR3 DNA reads TGTGCCAGCAGCTTCCTACCAGGTCGTGGATACGAGCAGTACTTC. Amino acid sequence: CASSFLPGRGYEQYF.

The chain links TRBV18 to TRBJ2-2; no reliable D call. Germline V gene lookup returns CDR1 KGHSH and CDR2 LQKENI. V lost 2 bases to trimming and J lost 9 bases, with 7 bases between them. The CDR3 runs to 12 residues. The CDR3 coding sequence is TGTGCCAGCTCACCAACGAGCCGGGAGCTGTTTTTT. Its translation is CASSPTSRELFF.

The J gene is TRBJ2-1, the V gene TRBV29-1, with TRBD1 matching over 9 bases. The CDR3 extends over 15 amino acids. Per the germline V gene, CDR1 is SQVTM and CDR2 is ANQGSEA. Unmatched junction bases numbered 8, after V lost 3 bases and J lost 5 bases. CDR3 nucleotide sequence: TGCAGCGTTGACTCCCGGGGACAGGGTAACAATGAGCAGTTCTTC. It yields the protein CSVDSRGQGNNEQFF.

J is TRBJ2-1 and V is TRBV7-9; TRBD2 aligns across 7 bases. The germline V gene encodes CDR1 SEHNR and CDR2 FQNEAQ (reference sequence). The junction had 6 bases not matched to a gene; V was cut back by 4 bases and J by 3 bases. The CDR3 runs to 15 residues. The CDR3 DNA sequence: TGTGCCAGCAGCTCCAGGGAGCGGGACTACAATGAGCAGTTCTTC. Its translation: CASSSRERDYNEQFF.

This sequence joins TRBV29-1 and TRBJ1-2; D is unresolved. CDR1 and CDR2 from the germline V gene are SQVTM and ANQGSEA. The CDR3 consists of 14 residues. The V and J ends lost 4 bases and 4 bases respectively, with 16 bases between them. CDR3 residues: CSVAGLSAFYGYTF. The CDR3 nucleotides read TGCAGCGTTGCGGGCCTAAGCGCGTTCTATGGCTACACCTTC.

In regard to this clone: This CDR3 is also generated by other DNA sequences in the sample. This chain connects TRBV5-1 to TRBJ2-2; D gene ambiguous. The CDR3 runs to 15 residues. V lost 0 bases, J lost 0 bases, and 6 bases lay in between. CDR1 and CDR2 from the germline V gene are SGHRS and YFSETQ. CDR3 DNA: TGCGCCAGCAGCTTGGGCTACCCGAACACCGGGGAGCTGTTTTTT. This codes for CASSLGYPNTGELFF.

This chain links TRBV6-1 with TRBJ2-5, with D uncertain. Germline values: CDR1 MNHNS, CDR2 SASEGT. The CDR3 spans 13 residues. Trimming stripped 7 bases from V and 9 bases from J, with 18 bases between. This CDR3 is CASTETARAPQYF. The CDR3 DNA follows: TGTGCCAGCACGGAGACGGCCCGAGCGCCCCAGTACTTC.

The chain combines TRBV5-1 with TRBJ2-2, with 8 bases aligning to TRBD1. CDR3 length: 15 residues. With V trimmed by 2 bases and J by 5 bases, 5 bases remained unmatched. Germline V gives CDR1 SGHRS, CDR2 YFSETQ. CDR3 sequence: CASSFSQGETGELFF. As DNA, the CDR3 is TGCGCCAGCAGCTTCTCACAGGGGGAAACCGGGGAGCTGTTTTTT.

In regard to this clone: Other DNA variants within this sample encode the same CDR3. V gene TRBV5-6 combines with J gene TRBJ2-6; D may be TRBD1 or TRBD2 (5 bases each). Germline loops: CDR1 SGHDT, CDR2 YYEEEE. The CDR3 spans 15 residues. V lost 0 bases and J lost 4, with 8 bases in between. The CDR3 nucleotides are TGTGCCAGCAGCTTGGGAGGGACCGGGGCCAACGTCCTGACTTTC. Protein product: CASSLGGTGANVLTF. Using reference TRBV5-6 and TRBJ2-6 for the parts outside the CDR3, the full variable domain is DAGVTQSPTHLIKTRGQQVTLRCSPKSGHDTVSWYQQALGQGPQFIFQYYEEEERQRGNFPDRFSGHQFPNYSSELNVNALLLGDSALYLCASSLGGTGANVLTFGAGSRLTVL.

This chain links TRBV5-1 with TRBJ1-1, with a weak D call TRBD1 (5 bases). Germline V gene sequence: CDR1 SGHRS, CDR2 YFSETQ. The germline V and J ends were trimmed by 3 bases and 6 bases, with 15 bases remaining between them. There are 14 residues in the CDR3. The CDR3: CASSSGTFGPEAFF. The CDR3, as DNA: TGCGCCAGCAGCTCCGGGACGTTCGGACCTGAAGCTTTCTTT.

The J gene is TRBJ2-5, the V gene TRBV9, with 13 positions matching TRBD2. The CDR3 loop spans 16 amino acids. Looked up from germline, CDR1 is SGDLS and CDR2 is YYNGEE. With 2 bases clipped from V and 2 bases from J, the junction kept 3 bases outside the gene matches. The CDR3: CASSVRTSGSQETQYF. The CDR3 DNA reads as TGTGCCAGCAGCGTCCGGACTAGCGGGAGTCAAGAGACCCAGTACTTC.

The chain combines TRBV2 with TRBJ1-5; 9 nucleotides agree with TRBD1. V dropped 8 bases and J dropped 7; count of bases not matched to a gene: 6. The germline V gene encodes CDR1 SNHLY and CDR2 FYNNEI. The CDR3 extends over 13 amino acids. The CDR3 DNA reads TGTGCCAGCGGACAGGGGCTAGGACAGCCCCAGCATTTT. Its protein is CASGQGLGQPQHF.

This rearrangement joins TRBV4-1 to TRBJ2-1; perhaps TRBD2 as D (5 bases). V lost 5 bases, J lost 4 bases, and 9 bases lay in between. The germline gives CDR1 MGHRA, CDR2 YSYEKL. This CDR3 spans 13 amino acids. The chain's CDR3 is CASSGSGYNEQFF. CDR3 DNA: TGCGCCAGCAGCGGGAGTGGTTACAATGAGCAGTTCTTC.

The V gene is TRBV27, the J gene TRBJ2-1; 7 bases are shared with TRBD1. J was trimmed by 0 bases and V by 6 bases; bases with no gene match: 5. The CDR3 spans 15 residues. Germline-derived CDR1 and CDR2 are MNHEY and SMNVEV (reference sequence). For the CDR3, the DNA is TGTGCCAGCAGCAATGACAGGGTCTCCTACAATGAGCAGTTCTTC. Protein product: CASSNDRVSYNEQFF.

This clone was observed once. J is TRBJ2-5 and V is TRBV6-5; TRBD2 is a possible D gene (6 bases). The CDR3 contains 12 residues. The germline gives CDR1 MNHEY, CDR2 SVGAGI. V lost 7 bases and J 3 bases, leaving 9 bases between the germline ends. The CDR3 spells CASTSAKETQYF. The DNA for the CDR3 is TGTGCCAGCACTAGCGCCAAAGAGACCCAGTACTTC.

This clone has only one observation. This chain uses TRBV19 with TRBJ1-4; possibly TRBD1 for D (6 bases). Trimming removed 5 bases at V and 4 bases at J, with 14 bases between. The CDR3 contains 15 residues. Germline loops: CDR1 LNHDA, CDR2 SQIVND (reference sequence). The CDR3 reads CASSQRGHLNEKLFF. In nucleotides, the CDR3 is TGTGCCAGTAGTCAGAGGGGACACCTTAATGAAAAACTGTTTTTT.

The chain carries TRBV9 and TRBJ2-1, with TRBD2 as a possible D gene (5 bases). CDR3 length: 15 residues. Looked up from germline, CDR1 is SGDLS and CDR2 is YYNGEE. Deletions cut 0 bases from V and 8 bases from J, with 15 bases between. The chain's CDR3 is CASSVGVIASDEQFF. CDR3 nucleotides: TGTGCCAGCAGCGTAGGTGTGATAGCGTCCGATGAGCAGTTCTTC. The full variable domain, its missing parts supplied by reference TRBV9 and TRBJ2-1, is DSGVTQTPKHLITATGQRVTLRCSPRSGDLSVYWYQQSLDQGLQFLIQYYNGEERAKGNILERFSAQQFPDLHSELNLSSLELGDSALYFCASSVGVIASDEQFFGPGTRLTVL.

The CDR3 here is CASSGESDQPQHF. DNA of the CDR3: TGTGCCAGCAGTGGAGAGTCCGATCAGCCCCAGCATTTT. The V and J genes are TRBV2 and TRBJ1-5; D not resolved. The V end was cut by 4 bases, the J end by 5 bases, with 9 bases between. The CDR3 totals 13 residues. The germline gives CDR1 SNHLY, CDR2 FYNNEI.

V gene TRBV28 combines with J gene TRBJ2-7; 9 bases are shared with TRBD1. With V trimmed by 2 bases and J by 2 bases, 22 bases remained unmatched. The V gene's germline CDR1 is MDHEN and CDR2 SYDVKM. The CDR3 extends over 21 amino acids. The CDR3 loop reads CASSLILDLWTGVPSTYEQYF. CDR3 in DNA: TGTGCCAGCAGTTTAATTTTAGATCTTTGGACAGGGGTCCCTTCGACCTACGAGCAGTACTTC.

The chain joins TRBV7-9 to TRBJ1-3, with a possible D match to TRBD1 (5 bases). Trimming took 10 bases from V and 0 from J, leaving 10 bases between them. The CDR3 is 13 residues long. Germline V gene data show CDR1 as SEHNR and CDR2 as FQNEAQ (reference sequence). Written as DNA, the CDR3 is TGTGCCACGATGGGGGGCTCTGGAAACACCATATATTTT. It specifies CATMGGSGNTIYF.

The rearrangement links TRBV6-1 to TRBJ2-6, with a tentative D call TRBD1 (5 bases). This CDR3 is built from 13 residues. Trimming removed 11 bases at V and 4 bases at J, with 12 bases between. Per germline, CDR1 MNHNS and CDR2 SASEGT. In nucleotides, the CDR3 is TGTGCCGCTAGGGGTACCGGGGCCAACGTCCTGACTTTC. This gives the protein CAARGTGANVLTF.

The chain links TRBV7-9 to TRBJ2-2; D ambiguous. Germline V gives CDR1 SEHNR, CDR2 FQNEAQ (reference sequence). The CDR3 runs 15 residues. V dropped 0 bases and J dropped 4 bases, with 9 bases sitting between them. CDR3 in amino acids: CASSLAQVVTGELFF. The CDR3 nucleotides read TGTGCCAGCAGCTTAGCGCAGGTGGTCACCGGGGAGCTGTTTTTT.

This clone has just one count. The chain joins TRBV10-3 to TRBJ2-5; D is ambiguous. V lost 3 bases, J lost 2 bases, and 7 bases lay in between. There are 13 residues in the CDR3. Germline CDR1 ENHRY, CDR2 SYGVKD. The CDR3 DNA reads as TGTGCCATCAGTGATGGGGTGCAAGAGACCCAGTACTTC. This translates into CAISDGVQETQYF.